The clone carrying this TCR beta chain was seen a few times. Its antigen remains unidentified. This CDR3 spans 15 amino acids. V was cut by 6 bases and J by 6 bases, with 15 bases left in between. Patients newly diagnosed with hyperthyroidism, under 2 months' duration, were aged 18 to 65, the study reports. This sample stems from a study of Graves' ophthalmopathy and Graves' hyperthyroidism. Study at large: A follow-up of 18 months without ophthalmopathy meant that hyperthyroidism was stable. Study-level results: Among expanded thyroid clonotypes above 0.001 frequency, most also occurred in blood.

Using RNA transcripts, the TCR beta CDR3 regions were amplified. Following a first-round RT-PCR that used HTBI primers, a second-round multiplex PCR was carried out. TCRdb independently ran MiXCR on the multiplex PCR reads; one entry per CDR3 protein. The repertoire has about 550,000 distinct CDR3 sequences, under 40% of them found once; the top ten carry about 4.2%. The chain joins TRBV12-3 or TRBV12-4 to TRBJ1-6, with TRBD1 as a possible D gene (5 bases). Sequencing input: peripheral blood or thyroid tissue (not recorded which). This TCR came from an adult man with Graves' hyperthyroidism. In DNA, the CDR3 is TGTGCCAGCAGCCAAGGCCTGGGGGGTAATTCACCCCTCCACTTT. This codes for CASSQGLGGNSPLHF.